This T cell receptor beta chain was identified during a study of T-cell reconstitution after alpha-beta-depleted transplantation in children. Germline V gene data show CDR1 as SNHLY and CDR2 as FYNNEI. This CDR3 contains 16 residues. With 2 bases clipped from V and 6 bases from J, the junction kept 6 bases outside the gene matches. Researchers prepared the TCRbeta library using unique molecular identifiers, the study reports. TCRdb reprocessed the PCR reads via MiXCR and lists one record per CDR3 protein. The sample lists a few hundred thousand distinct CDR3 sequences; about 17% were seen once. The chain links TRBV2 to TRBJ2-3; 12 bases line up with TRBD2. This TCR was recovered from a human donor who donated a stem cell graft to a child with acute lymphoblastic leukemia. Specimen: PBMCs from the stem cell graft donor, collected from the stem cell graft. The CDR3 DNA reads as TGTGCCAGCAGTGAATTGGCTAGCGGGAGGGCGGATACGCAGTATTTT. Translating it yields CASSELASGRADTQYF.